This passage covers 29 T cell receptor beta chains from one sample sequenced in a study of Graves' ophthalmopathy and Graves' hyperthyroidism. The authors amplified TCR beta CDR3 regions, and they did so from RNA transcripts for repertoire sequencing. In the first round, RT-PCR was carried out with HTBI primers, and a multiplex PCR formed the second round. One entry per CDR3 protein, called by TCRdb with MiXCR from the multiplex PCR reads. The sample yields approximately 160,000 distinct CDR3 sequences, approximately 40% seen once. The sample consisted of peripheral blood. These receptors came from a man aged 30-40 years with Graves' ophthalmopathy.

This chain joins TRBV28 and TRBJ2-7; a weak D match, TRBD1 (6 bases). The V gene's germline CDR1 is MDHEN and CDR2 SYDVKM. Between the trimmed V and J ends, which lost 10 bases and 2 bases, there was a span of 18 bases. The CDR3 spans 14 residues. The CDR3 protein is CATSPGTPTYEQYF. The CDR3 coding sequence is TGTGCCACCAGCCCCGGGACACCGACCTACGAGCAGTACTTC.

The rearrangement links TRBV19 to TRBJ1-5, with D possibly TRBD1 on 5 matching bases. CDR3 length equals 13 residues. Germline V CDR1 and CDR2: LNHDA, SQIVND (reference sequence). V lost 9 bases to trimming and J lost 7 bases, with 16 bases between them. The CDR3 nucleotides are TGTGCCAGCGCCCGGGGCTCGAGACAGCCCCAGCATTTT. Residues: CASARGSRQPQHF.

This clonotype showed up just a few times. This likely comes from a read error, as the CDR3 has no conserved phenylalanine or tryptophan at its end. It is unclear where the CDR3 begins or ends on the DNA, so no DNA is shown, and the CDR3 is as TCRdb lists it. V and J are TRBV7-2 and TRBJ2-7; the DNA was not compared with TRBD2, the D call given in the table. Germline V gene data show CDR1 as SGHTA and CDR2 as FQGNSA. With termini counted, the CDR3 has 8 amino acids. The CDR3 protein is CASSSLDC.

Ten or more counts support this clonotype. The CDR3 region has the DNA TGTGCCAGCAGTCAGCCGAATTCGCCCCTCGAGCAGTACTTC. Its translation: CASSQPNSPLEQYF. The chain uses TRBV2 and TRBJ2-7; no reliable D call. V lost 5 bases and J lost 6, with 17 bases in between. Looked up from germline, CDR1 is SNHLY and CDR2 is FYNNEI. CDR3 length: 14 amino acids.

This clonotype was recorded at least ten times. CDR3 DNA: TGTGCCAGCACCGGGACAGGGGGCGGGAACACTGAAGCTTTCTTT. Translation gives CASTGTGGGNTEAFF. This chain links TRBV28 with TRBJ1-1; TRBD1 matches at 12 bases. This CDR3 contains 15 residues. Trimming cost V 7 bases and J 1 base; bases outside gene matches: 4. Germline CDR1 is MDHEN and CDR2 is SYDVKM.

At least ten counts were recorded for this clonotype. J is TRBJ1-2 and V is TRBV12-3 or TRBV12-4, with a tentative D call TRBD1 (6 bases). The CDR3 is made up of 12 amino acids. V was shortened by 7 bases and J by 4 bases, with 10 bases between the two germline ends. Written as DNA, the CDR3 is TGTGCCAGCACGGACAGATTCTATGGCTACACCTTC. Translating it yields CASTDRFYGYTF.

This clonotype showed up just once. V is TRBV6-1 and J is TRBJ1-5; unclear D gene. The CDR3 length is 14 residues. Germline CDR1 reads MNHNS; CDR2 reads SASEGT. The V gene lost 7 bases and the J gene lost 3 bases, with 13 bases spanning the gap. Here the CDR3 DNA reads TGTGCCAGCAAGATGATCACCGACAATCAGCCCCAGCATTTT. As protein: CASKMITDNQPQHF.

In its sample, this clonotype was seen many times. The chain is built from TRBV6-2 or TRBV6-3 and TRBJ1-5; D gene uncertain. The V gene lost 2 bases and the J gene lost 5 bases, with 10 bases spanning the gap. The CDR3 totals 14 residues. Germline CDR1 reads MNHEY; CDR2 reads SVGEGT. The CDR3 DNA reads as TGTGCCAGCAGTTACCCCAGCACCTATCAGCCCCAGCATTTT. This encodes CASSYPSTYQPQHF.

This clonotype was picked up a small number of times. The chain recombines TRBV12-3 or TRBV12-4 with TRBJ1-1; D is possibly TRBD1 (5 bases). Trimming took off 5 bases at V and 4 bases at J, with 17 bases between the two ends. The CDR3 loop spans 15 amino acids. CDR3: CASSPPPGTPTEAFF. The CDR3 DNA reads TGTGCCAGCAGTCCCCCACCAGGGACCCCCACTGAAGCTTTCTTT.

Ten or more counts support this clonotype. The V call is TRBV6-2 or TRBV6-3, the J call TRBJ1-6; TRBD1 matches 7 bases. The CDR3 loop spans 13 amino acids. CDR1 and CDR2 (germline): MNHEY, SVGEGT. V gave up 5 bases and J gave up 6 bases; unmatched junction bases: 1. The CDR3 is CASSRQGNSPLHF. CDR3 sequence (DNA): TGTGCCAGCAGTCGACAGGGTAATTCACCCCTCCACTTT.

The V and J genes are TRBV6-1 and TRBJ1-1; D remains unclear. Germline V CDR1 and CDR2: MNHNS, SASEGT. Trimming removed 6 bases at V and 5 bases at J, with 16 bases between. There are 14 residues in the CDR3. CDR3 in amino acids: CASSPITLATEAFF. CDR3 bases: TGTGCCAGCAGCCCCATTACGCTGGCGACTGAAGCTTTCTTT.

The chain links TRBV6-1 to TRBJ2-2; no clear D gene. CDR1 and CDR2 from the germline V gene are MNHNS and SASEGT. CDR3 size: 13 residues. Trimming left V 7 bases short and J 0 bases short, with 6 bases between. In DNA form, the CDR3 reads TGTGCCAGCAAGGACCCGAACACCGGGGAGCTGTTTTTT. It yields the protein CASKDPNTGELFF.

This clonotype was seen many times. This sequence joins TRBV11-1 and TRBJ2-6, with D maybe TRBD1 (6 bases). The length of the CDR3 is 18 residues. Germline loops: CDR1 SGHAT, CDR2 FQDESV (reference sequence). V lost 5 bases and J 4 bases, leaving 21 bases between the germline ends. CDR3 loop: CASSLRQGLLLGANVLTF. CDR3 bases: TGTGCCAGCAGCCTTAGGCAGGGGCTTCTTCTCGGGGCCAACGTCCTGACTTTC.

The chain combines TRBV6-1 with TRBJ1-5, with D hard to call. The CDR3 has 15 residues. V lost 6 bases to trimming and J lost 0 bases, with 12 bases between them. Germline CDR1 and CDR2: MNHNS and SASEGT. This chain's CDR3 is CASSRNGDSNQPQHF. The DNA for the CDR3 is TGTGCCAGCAGCCGTAATGGGGATAGCAATCAGCCCCAGCATTTT.

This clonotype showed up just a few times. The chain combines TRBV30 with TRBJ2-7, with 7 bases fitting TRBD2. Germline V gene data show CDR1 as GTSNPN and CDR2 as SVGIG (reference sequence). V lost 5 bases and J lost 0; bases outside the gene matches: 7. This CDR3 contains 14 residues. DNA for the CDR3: TGTGCCTGGGAGCGGGAAGGTACCTCCTACGAGCAGTACTTC. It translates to CAWEREGTSYEQYF.

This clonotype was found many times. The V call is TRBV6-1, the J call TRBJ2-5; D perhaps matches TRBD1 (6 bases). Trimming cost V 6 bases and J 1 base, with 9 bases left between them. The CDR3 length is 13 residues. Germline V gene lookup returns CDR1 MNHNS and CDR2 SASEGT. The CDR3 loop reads CASRDSGQETQYF. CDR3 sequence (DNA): TGTGCCAGCAGGGACAGCGGCCAAGAGACCCAGTACTTC.

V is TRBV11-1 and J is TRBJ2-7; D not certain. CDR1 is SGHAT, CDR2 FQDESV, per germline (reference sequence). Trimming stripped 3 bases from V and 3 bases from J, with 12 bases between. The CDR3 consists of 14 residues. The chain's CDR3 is CASSLGRTNYEQYF. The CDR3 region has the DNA TGTGCCAGCAGCTTGGGCAGGACCAACTACGAGCAGTACTTC.

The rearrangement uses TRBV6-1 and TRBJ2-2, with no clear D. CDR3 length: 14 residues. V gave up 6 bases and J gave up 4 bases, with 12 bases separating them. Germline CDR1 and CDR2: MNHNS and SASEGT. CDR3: CASRTDLSTGELFF. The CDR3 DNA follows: TGTGCCAGCAGAACAGATCTGAGCACCGGGGAGCTGTTTTTT.

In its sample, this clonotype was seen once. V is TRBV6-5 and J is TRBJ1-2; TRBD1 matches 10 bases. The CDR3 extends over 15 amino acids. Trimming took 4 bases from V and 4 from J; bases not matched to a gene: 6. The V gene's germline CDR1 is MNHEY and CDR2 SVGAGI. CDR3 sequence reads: CASSSSGTGVYGYTF. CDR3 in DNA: TGTGCCAGCAGTTCGTCCGGGACAGGGGTCTATGGCTACACCTTC.

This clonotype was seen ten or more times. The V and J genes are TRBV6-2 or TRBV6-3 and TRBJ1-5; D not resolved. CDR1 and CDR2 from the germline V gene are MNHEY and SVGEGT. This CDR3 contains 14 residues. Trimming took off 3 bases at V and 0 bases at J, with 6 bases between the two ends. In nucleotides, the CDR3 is TGTGCCAGCAGTTATGTGAATAGCAATCAGCCCCAGCATTTT. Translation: CASSYVNSNQPQHF.

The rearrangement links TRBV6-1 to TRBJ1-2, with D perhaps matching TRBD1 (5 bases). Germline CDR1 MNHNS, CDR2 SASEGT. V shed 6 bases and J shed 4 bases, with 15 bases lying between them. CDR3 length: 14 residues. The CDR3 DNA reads TGTGCCAGCAGATCCCCAGGGCCGGGCTATGGCTACACCTTC. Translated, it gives CASRSPGPGYGYTF.

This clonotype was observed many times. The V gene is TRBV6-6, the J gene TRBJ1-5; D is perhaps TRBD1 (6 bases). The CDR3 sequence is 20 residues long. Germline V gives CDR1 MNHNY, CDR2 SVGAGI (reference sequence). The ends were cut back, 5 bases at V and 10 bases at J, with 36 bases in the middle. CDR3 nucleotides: TGTGCCAGCAGTCCAAACGATCCAGGCCGGGGACACCGTGTAGCAAAACCCCAGCATTTT. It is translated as CASSPNDPGRGHRVAKPQHF.

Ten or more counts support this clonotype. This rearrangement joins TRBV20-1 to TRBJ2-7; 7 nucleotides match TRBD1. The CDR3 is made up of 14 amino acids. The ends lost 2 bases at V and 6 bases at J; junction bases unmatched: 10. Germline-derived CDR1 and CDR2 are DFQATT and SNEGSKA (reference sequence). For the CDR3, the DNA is TGCAGTGCTAGACACTCCTTACAGGGGCCCGAGCAGTACTTC. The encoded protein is CSARHSLQGPEQYF.

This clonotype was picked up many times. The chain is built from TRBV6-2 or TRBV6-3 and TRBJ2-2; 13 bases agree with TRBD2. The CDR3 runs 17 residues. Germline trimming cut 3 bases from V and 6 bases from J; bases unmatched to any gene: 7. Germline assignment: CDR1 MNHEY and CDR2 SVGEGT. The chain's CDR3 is CASSYTLGLAGAGELFF. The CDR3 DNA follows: TGTGCCAGCAGTTATACACTCGGACTAGCGGGAGCCGGGGAGCTGTTTTTT.

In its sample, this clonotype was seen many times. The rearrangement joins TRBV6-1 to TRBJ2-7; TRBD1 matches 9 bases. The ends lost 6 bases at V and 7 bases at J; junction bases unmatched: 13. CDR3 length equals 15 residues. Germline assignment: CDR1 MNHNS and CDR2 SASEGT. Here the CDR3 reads CASSDTGGRSGEQYF. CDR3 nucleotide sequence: TGTGCCAGCAGCGACACAGGGGGCAGGTCGGGAGAGCAGTACTTC.

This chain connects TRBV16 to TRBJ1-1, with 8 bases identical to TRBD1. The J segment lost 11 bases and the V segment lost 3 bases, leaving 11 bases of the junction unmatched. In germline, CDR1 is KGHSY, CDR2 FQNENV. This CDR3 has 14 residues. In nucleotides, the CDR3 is TGTGCCAGCAGCCACCGCGGACAGGGTGGGATGGCTTTCTTT. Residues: CASSHRGQGGMAFF.

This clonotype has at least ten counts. CDR3 coding DNA: TGTGCCTGGAGTGTGGTCTATAACGAGCAGTACTTC. Encoded protein: CAWSVVYNEQYF. This chain connects TRBV30 to TRBJ2-7; D gene uncertain. CDR1 GTSNPN and CDR2 SVGIG come from the germline V gene (reference sequence). The CDR3 length is 12 residues. The V end lost 0 bases, the J end lost 5 bases, and 8 bases lay between the germline ends.

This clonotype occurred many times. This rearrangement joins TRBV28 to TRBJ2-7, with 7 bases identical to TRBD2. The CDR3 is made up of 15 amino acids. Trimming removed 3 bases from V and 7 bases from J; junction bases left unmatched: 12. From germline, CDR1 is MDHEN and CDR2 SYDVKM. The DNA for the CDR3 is TGTGCCAGCAGTTTGGGGACTACCCCCCCTAGGGAGCAGTACTTC. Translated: CASSLGTTPPREQYF.

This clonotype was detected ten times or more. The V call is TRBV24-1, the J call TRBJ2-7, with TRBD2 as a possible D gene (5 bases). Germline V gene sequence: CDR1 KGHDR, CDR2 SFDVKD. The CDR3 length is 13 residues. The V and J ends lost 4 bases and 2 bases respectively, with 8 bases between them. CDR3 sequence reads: CATSDYGTYEQYF. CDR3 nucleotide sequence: TGTGCCACCAGTGACTACGGGACCTACGAGCAGTACTTC.